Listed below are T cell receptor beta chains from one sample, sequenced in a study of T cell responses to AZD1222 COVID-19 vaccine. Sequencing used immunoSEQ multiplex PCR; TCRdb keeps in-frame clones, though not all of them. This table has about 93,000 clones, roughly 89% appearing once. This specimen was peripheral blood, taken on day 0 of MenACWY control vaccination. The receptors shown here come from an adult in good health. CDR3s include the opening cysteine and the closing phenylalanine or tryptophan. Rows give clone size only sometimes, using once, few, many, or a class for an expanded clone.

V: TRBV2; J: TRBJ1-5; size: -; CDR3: CASSELGTGGNQPQHF
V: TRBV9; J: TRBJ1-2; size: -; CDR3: CASSVAGTGGLVHGYTF
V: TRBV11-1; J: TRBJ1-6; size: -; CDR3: CASSPNTDNSPLHF
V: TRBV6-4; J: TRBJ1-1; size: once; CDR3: CASSSQGGTEAFF
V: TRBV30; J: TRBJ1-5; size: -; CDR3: CAWSLTGDGQPQHF
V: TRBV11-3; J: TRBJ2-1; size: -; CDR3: CASSHGTTLDEQFF
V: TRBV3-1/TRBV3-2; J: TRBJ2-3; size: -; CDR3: CASSQDWGGGAADTQYF
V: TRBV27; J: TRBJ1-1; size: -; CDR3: CASSLQGNTEAFF
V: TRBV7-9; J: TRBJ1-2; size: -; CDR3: CASSSRADPGYTF
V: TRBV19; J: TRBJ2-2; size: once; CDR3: CASSVGQGAWDTGELFF
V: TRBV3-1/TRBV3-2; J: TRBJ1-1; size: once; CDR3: CASSEGTGWDTEAFF
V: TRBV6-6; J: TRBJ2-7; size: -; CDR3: CASSDYEQYF
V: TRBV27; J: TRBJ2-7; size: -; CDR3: CASSYWDRVPYEQYF
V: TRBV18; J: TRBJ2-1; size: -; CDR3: CASSPTIILAGRYNEQFF
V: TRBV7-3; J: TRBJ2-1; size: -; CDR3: CASSTRGGRNEQFF
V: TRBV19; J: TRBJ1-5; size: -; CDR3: CASKGTVNSNQPQHF
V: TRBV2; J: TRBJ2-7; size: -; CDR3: CAGRDTYEQYF
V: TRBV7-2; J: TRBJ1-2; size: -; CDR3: CASSLDQGWRGYTF
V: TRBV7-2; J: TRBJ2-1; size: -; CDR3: CASSPGREYNEQFF
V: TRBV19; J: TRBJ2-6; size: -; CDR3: CASTSRYGGGANVLTF
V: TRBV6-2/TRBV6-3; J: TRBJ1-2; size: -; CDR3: CASSYSGSGYGYTF
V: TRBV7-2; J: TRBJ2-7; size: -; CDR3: CASSLALLQGEKYF
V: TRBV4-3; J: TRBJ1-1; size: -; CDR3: CASSQALRAVEAFF
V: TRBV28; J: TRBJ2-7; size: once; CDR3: CASSSPGRTYEQYF
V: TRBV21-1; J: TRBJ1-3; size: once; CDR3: CASSKALQGPGNTIYF
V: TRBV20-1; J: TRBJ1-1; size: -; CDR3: CSASKGSGTEAFF
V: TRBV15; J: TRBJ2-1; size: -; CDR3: CATFERSSYNEQFF
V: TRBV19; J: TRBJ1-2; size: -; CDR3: CASSPIRTSGYTF
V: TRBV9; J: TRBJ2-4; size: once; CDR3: CASSVGQVAKNIQYF